The T cell receptor beta chain described here comes from a study of CD8 T cells in ankylosing spondylitis. CDR3 length: 12 residues. V lost 2 bases and J 0 bases, leaving 4 bases between the germline ends. The germline gives CDR1 SQVTM, CDR2 ANQGSEA. Generation of TCR beta libraries employed quantitative 5'-RACE incorporating molecular barcodes. From the 5' RACE reads, TCRdb called clonotypes with MiXCR, one entry per CDR3 protein. The sample has around 250,000 distinct CDR3 sequences, 18% seen once; the top ten hold around 30%. Sequenced sample: blood, either unsorted or a sorted T cell fraction (not recorded which). The gene calls are TRBV29-1 and TRBJ2-5; D not resolved. This clonotype originated in a male donor with ankylosing spondylitis or in good health (not recorded which). The CDR3 coding sequence is TGCAGCGTTGAACCAGACCAAGAGACCCAGTACTTC. Its translation is CSVEPDQETQYF.